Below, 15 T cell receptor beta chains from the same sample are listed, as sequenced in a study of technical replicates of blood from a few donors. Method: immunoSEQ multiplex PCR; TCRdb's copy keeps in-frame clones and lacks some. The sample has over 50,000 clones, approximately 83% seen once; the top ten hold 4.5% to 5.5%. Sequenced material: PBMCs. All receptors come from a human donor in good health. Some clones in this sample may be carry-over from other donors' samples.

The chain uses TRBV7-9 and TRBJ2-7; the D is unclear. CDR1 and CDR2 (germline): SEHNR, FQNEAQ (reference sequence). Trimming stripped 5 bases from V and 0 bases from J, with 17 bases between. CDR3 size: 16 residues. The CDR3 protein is CASSPVVASSSYEQYF. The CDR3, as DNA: TGTGCCAGCAGCCCGGTAGTGGCGTCTAGCTCCTACGAGCAGTACTTC.

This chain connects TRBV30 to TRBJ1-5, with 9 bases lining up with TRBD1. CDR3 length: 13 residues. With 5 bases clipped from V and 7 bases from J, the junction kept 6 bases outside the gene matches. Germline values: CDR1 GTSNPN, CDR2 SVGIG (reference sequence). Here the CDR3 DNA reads TGTGCCTGGGGACAGGGGCCGGGGCAGCCCCAGCATTTT. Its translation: CAWGQGPGQPQHF. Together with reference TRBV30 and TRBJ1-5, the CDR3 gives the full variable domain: SQTIHQWPATLVQPVGSPLSLECTVEGTSNPNLYWYRQAAGRGLQLLFYSVGIGQISSEVPQNLSASRPQDRQFILSSKKLLLSDSGFYLCAWGQGPGQPQHFGDGTRLSIL.

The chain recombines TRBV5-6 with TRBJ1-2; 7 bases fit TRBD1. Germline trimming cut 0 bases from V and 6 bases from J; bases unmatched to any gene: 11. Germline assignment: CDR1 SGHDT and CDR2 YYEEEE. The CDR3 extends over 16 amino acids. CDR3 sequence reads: CASSLVEGARKNGYTF. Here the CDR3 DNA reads TGTGCCAGCAGCTTGGTGGAGGGGGCGAGAAAAAATGGCTACACCTTC.

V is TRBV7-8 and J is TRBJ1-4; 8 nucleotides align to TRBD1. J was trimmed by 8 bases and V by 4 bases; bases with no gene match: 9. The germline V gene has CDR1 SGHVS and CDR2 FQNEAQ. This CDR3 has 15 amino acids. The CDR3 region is CASSSPGTGREKLFF. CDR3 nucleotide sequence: TGTGCCAGCAGCTCCCCCGGGACAGGCCGAGAAAAACTGTTTTTT.

CDR3 amino acids: CASSGRRTGALNYGYTF. The CDR3 coding sequence is TGTGCCAGCAGCGGGAGACGGACAGGGGCGCTAAACTATGGCTACACCTTC. The chain carries TRBV9 and TRBJ1-2; 9 bases match TRBD1. CDR1 and CDR2 from the germline V gene are SGDLS and YYNGEE. There are 17 residues in the CDR3. With V trimmed by 3 bases and J by 2 bases, 11 bases remained unmatched.

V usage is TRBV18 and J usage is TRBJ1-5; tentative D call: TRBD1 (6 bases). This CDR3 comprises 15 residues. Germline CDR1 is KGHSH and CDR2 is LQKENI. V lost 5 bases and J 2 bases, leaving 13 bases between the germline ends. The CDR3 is CASSTSRGGNQPQHF. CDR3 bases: TGTGCCAGCTCAACCTCCAGGGGTGGCAATCAGCCCCAGCATTTT.

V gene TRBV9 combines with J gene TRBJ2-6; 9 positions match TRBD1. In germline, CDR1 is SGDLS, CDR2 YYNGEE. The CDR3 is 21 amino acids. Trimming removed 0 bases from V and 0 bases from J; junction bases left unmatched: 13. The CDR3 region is CASSVGPRWTGDSSGANVLTF. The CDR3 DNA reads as TGTGCCAGCAGCGTAGGCCCCCGATGGACAGGGGATAGCTCTGGGGCCAACGTCCTGACTTTC. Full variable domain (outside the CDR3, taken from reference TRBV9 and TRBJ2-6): DSGVTQTPKHLITATGQRVTLRCSPRSGDLSVYWYQQSLDQGLQFLIQYYNGEERAKGNILERFSAQQFPDLHSELNLSSLELGDSALYFCASSVGPRWTGDSSGANVLTFGAGSRLTVL.

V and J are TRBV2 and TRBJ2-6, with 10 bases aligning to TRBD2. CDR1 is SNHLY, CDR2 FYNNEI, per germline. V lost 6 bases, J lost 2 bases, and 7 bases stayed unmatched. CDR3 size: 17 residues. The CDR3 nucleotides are TGTGCCAGCAGCCAGGCTAGCGGGAGAGCTGGGGCCAACGTCCTGACTTTC. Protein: CASSQASGRAGANVLTF.

Written as DNA, the CDR3 is TGTGCCAGCAGCATAGTAGCGACTACGGTCGGGGAGCTGTTTTTT. Its translation: CASSIVATTVGELFF. This chain uses TRBV11-2 with TRBJ2-2; possibly TRBD2 for D (5 bases). Germline V gene lookup returns CDR1 SGHAT and CDR2 FQNNGV. This CDR3 region has 15 residues. V lost 5 bases to trimming and J lost 7 bases, with 17 bases between them.

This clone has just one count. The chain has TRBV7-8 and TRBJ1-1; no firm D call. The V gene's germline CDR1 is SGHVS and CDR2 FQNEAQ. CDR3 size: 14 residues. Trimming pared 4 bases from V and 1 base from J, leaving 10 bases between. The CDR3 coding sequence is TGTGCCAGCAGCTCGCAGGAGGGGAACACTGAAGCTTTCTTT. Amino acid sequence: CASSSQEGNTEAFF.

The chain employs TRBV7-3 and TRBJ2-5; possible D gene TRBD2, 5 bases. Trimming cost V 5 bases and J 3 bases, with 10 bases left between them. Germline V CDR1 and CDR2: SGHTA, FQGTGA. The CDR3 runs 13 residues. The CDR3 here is CASSPGEKETQYF. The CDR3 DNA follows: TGTGCCAGCAGCCCCGGGGAAAAAGAGACCCAGTACTTC. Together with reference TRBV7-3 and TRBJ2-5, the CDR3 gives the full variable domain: GAGVSQTPSNKVTEKGKYVELRCDPISGHTALYWYRQSLGQGPEFLIYFQGTGAADDSGLPNDRFFAVRPEGSVSTLKIQRTERGDSAVYLCASSPGEKETQYFGPGTRLLVL.

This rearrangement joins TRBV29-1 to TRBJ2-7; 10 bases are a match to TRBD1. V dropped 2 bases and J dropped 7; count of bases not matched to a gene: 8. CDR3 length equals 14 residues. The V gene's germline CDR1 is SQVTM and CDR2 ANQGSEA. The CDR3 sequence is CSVESGTGAGEQYF. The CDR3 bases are TGCAGCGTTGAATCCGGGACAGGGGCTGGGGAGCAGTACTTC.

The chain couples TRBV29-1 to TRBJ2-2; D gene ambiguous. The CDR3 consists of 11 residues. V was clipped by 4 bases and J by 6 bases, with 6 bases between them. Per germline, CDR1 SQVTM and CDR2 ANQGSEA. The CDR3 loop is CSVAWPGELFF. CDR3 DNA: TGCAGCGTTGCTTGGCCCGGGGAGCTGTTTTTT.

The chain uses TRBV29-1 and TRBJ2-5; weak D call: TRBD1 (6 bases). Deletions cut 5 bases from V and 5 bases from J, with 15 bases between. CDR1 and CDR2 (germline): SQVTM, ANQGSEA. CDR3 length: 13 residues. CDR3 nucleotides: TGCAGCGTTCCGGGACAAAGAACTGAGACCCAGTACTTC. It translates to CSVPGQRTETQYF.

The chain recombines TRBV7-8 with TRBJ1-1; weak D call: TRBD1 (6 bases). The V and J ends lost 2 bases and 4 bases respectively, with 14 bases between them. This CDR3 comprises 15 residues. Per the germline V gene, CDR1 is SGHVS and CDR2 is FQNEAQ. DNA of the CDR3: TGTGCCAGCAGCTTACAGCGGGGGCTTGGCACTGAAGCTTTCTTT. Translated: CASSLQRGLGTEAFF.